The rows below give T cell receptor beta chains drawn from one sample of a study of CD8 T cells in Susac syndrome. TCRdb re-derived calls from the immunoSEQ multiplex PCR reads in MiXCR, one entry per CDR3 protein. The sample yields under 550,000 distinct CDR3 sequences, 85% seen once. Sequenced: CD8+ T cells from PBMCs. Receptors were obtained from a human donor with multiple sclerosis. Each CDR3 is given without its conserved first and last residue. The D gene is left open where the match is weak. Expanded clones get a size class; other rows say once, few or many, or leave the size out.

J gene: TRBJ2-1; clone size: .; D gene: .; V gene: TRBV20-1; CDR3 protein: SARDPLYNEQF
J gene: TRBJ1-5; clone size: .; D gene: .; V gene: TRBV20-1; CDR3 protein: SARGTVLDQPQH
J gene: TRBJ2-5; clone size: .; D gene: .; V gene: TRBV29-1; CDR3 protein: SGNQETQY
J gene: TRBJ2-1; clone size: .; D gene: .; V gene: TRBV29-1; CDR3 protein: SGAPGDPYNEQF
J gene: TRBJ1-5; clone size: .; D gene: TRBD1; V gene: TRBV27; CDR3 protein: ASSSAGTGWDQPQH
J gene: TRBJ2-5; clone size: .; D gene: .; V gene: TRBV24-1; CDR3 protein: ATSDGLGGVETQY
J gene: TRBJ2-3; clone size: .; D gene: .; V gene: TRBV7-9; CDR3 protein: ASSPQEGPSTDTQY
J gene: TRBJ2-7; clone size: .; D gene: .; V gene: TRBV5-1; CDR3 protein: ASSQVLGPSSYEQY
J gene: TRBJ2-7; clone size: few; D gene: TRBD1; V gene: TRBV19; CDR3 protein: ASSISPTGGLYEQY
J gene: TRBJ1-2; clone size: .; D gene: TRBD1; V gene: TRBV4-2; CDR3 protein: ASSQERGHGYGYT
J gene: TRBJ2-1; clone size: once; D gene: .; V gene: TRBV5-5; CDR3 protein: ASSQGFEQF
J gene: TRBJ2-7; clone size: .; D gene: .; V gene: TRBV2; CDR3 protein: ASCVVRNSYEQY
J gene: TRBJ2-7; clone size: few; D gene: .; V gene: TRBV20-1; CDR3 protein: SARPGNSYEQY
J gene: TRBJ1-2; clone size: .; D gene: .; V gene: TRBV6-2/TRBV6-3; CDR3 protein: ASRTLWTVAYGYT
J gene: TRBJ2-7; clone size: few; D gene: TRBD1; V gene: TRBV5-1; CDR3 protein: ASSPWTGSTYEQY
J gene: TRBJ2-5; clone size: .; D gene: .; V gene: TRBV5-1; CDR3 protein: ASSLALAAGTQETQY
J gene: TRBJ2-3; clone size: .; D gene: .; V gene: TRBV30; CDR3 protein: AWSASGTLVY
J gene: TRBJ2-2; clone size: once; D gene: .; V gene: TRBV27; CDR3 protein: ASSAYRSTTGELF
J gene: TRBJ2-4; clone size: .; D gene: .; V gene: TRBV4-2; CDR3 protein: ASSQGGGLQY
J gene: TRBJ1-2; clone size: .; D gene: TRBD1; V gene: TRBV19; CDR3 protein: ASSIDSLGQGIDYGYT
J gene: TRBJ2-7; clone size: .; D gene: TRBD1; V gene: TRBV27; CDR3 protein: ASSPHQGATSYEQY
J gene: TRBJ2-3; clone size: .; D gene: TRBD2; V gene: TRBV9; CDR3 protein: ASSASTSGPLRDTQY
J gene: TRBJ2-3; clone size: .; D gene: .; V gene: TRBV12-3/TRBV12-4; CDR3 protein: ASRIGQYTDTQY
J gene: TRBJ2-7; clone size: .; D gene: .; V gene: TRBV6-1; CDR3 protein: ASSDLALKNSYEQY
J gene: TRBJ2-7; clone size: once; D gene: .; V gene: TRBV10-2; CDR3 protein: ASSESAAFYEQY
J gene: TRBJ2-3; clone size: .; D gene: .; V gene: TRBV5-8; CDR3 protein: ASSLAGGPYTDTQY
J gene: TRBJ2-7; clone size: .; D gene: TRBD1; V gene: TRBV30; CDR3 protein: AWSPGTGGHEQY
J gene: TRBJ2-6; clone size: .; D gene: .; V gene: TRBV30; CDR3 protein: AWSALGVYGANVLT
J gene: TRBJ1-1; clone size: .; D gene: .; V gene: TRBV2; CDR3 protein: ATDRNTEAF
J gene: TRBJ2-1; clone size: .; D gene: TRBD2; V gene: TRBV12-3/TRBV12-4; CDR3 protein: ASRPILAGMENEQF
J gene: TRBJ2-1; clone size: .; D gene: TRBD2; V gene: TRBV6-5; CDR3 protein: ASSYSASGEFGYNEQF
J gene: TRBJ2-7; clone size: .; D gene: TRBD1; V gene: TRBV14; CDR3 protein: ASRRSTGGNYEQY
J gene: TRBJ1-5; clone size: .; D gene: TRBD1; V gene: TRBV19; CDR3 protein: ASSMGTGGNQPQH
J gene: TRBJ2-2; clone size: .; D gene: TRBD2; V gene: TRBV12-5; CDR3 protein: ASGLPPRRLAGDTGELF
J gene: TRBJ1-2; clone size: .; D gene: .; V gene: TRBV6-1; CDR3 protein: ASSEAGTGGLVYGYT
J gene: TRBJ2-7; clone size: .; D gene: TRBD1; V gene: TRBV3-1; CDR3 protein: ASSQDRGHYEQY
J gene: TRBJ2-2; clone size: .; D gene: .; V gene: TRBV7-7; CDR3 protein: ASSPQGLEGTGELF
J gene: TRBJ1-1; clone size: .; D gene: .; V gene: TRBV9; CDR3 protein: ASSVVLASNTEAF
J gene: TRBJ2-7; clone size: .; D gene: .; V gene: TRBV7-9; CDR3 protein: ASSAETGLNSYEQY
J gene: TRBJ2-4; clone size: few; D gene: .; V gene: TRBV6-6; CDR3 protein: ASSYAWTPNIQY
J gene: TRBJ2-3; clone size: .; D gene: .; V gene: TRBV6-1; CDR3 protein: ATPPGDRSTDTQY
J gene: TRBJ1-1; clone size: .; D gene: .; V gene: TRBV9; CDR3 protein: ASSVEEEDTEAF
J gene: TRBJ2-3; clone size: .; D gene: TRBD2; V gene: TRBV29-1; CDR3 protein: SVEDTSGSYTDTQY
J gene: TRBJ2-7; clone size: .; D gene: TRBD2; V gene: TRBV5-1; CDR3 protein: ASSWGGTSGFYEQY
J gene: TRBJ2-6; clone size: once; D gene: .; V gene: TRBV13; CDR3 protein: ANSLGGAQGANVLT
J gene: TRBJ1-1; clone size: .; D gene: .; V gene: TRBV6-1; CDR3 protein: ASSDWRGERTEAF
J gene: TRBJ2-7; clone size: .; D gene: TRBD1; V gene: TRBV29-1; CDR3 protein: SVAPIGTETHEQY
J gene: TRBJ2-7; clone size: .; D gene: .; V gene: TRBV20-1; CDR3 protein: SASPGTFSKQY
J gene: TRBJ2-1; clone size: .; D gene: .; V gene: TRBV29-1; CDR3 protein: SVEVGEQF
J gene: TRBJ2-3; clone size: .; D gene: .; V gene: TRBV7-3; CDR3 protein: ASSLMRTDTQY
J gene: TRBJ1-1; clone size: .; D gene: .; V gene: TRBV4-1; CDR3 protein: ASSRPTENTEAF
J gene: TRBJ1-1; clone size: .; D gene: .; V gene: TRBV4-1; CDR3 protein: ASSQVGTLERAF
J gene: TRBJ1-6; clone size: .; D gene: .; V gene: TRBV2; CDR3 protein: ASSEDREAPSSYNSPLH
J gene: TRBJ2-1; clone size: .; D gene: .; V gene: TRBV10-3; CDR3 protein: AISAGDEQF
J gene: TRBJ1-2; clone size: .; D gene: .; V gene: TRBV20-1; CDR3 protein: SARDRESYGYT